This passage covers 29 T cell receptor beta chains from one sample sequenced in a study of cytomegalovirus exposure and HLA in healthy donors. It was with 60 Vbeta and 13 Jbeta primers that the PCR ran. The protocol was immunoSEQ multiplex PCR, while the TCRdb copy is restricted to in-frame clones and leaves out a portion. This sample's table has under 150,000 clones. The sample consisted of PBMCs. The receptors stem from a woman aged 60-75 years in good health and CMV-seronegative.

The chain employs TRBV7-9 and TRBJ1-3; 8 bases are a match to TRBD1. From germline, CDR1 is SEHNR and CDR2 FQNEAQ (reference sequence). V dropped 2 bases and J dropped 3; count of bases not matched to a gene: 6. The length of the CDR3 is 16 residues. The CDR3, as DNA: TGTGCCAGCAGCTTAATCCCGGGGACAGGTGGAAACACCATATATTTT. Its translation: CASSLIPGTGGNTIYF. The complete variable domain, with remaining parts taken from reference TRBV7-9 and TRBJ1-3, reads DTGVSQNPRHKITKRGQNVTFRCDPISEHNRLYWYRQTLGQGPEFLTYFQNEAQLEKSRLLSDRFSAERPKGSFSTLEIQRTEQGDSAMYLCASSLIPGTGGNTIYFGEGSWLTVV.

The V gene is TRBV2, the J gene TRBJ1-4; D unclear. Germline CDR1 is SNHLY and CDR2 is FYNNEI. V lost 7 bases and J 4 bases, leaving 13 bases between the germline ends. This CDR3 is 14 amino acids long. CDR3 in DNA: TGTGCCAGCAACATCCGACGGGATAATGAAAAACTGTTTTTT. Translated: CASNIRRDNEKLFF.

The genes are TRBV7-3 and TRBJ2-7, with a tentative D call TRBD2 (5 bases). Germline V gene data show CDR1 as SGHTA and CDR2 as FQGTGA. V dropped 3 bases and J dropped 3 bases, with 9 bases sitting between them. The CDR3 is made up of 13 amino acids. In DNA, the CDR3 is TGTGCCAGCAGCTTCGGGAAAAACTACGAGCAGTACTTC. Protein sequence: CASSFGKNYEQYF. Combining the CDR3 with reference TRBV7-3 and TRBJ2-7 gives the whole variable domain GAGVSQTPSNKVTEKGKYVELRCDPISGHTALYWYRQSLGQGPEFLIYFQGTGAADDSGLPNDRFFAVRPEGSVSTLKIQRTERGDSAVYLCASSFGKNYEQYFGPGTRLTVT.

The chain combines TRBV7-9 with TRBJ1-3; perhaps TRBD1 as D (6 bases). The CDR3 length is 19 residues. V gave up 4 bases and J gave up 0 bases, with 22 bases separating them. Germline V gene data show CDR1 as SEHNR and CDR2 as FQNEAQ (reference sequence). The CDR3 nucleotides read TGTGCCAGCAGCTCGCCCAGTACGGACAGTTCAATCTCTGGAAACACCATATATTTT. Translated, it gives CASSSPSTDSSISGNTIYF.

CDR3 sequence (DNA): TGTGCCAGCGCGGGGGGCGGGGGATCATTGGTTAAGGAGCAGTTCTTC. Translated, it gives CASAGGGGSLVKEQFF. The V call is TRBV9, the J call TRBJ2-1; 8 bases map to TRBD2. The CDR3 is 16 amino acids. The V and J ends lost 7 bases and 10 bases, in that order; junction bases with no gene match: 19. The germline gives CDR1 SGDLS, CDR2 YYNGEE.

This sequence joins TRBV7-9 and TRBJ1-2, with TRBD1 as a possible D gene (6 bases). CDR3 size: 15 residues. Trimming took off 5 bases at V and 3 bases at J, with 16 bases between the two ends. CDR1 is SEHNR and CDR2 is FQNEAQ in the germline V gene (reference sequence). CDR3 bases: TGTGCCAGCAGCCTAGGGGCGGGGGGCGACTATGGCTACACCTTC. Translating gives CASSLGAGGDYGYTF.

With regard to this clone: Other nucleotide sequences in the sample specify the same CDR3. The J gene is TRBJ2-7, the V gene TRBV28; D is possibly TRBD1 (6 bases). This CDR3 is 12 amino acids long. Germline CDR1 reads MDHEN; CDR2 reads SYDVKM. Trimming took off 5 bases at V and 3 bases at J, with 8 bases between the two ends. CDR3 nucleotide sequence: TGTGCCAGCAGTCTACAGGGCTACGAGCAGTACTTC. This codes for CASSLQGYEQYF. Full variable domain (outside the CDR3, taken from reference TRBV28 and TRBJ2-7): DVKVTQSSRYLVKRTGEKVFLECVQDMDHENMFWYRQDPGLGLRLIYFSYDVKMKEKGDIPEGYSVSREKKERFSLILESASTNQTSMYLCASSLQGYEQYFGPGTRLTVT.

The rearrangement uses TRBV28 and TRBJ1-2; possibly TRBD1 for D (5 bases). CDR3 length: 15 amino acids. Trimming shortened V by 8 bases and J by 6 bases, and 22 bases separated the two germline ends. CDR1 and CDR2 from the germline V gene are MDHEN and SYDVKM. In DNA form, the CDR3 reads TGTGCCAGCCACCCTATCTCGGGGGGAGGGGATGGCTACACCTTC. Protein product: CASHPISGGGDGYTF.

This chain joins TRBV18 and TRBJ2-7, with D tentatively TRBD2 (5 bases). CDR1 is KGHSH and CDR2 is LQKENI in the germline V gene. The CDR3 extends over 15 amino acids. V was trimmed by 0 bases and J by 5 bases, leaving 14 bases between them. This chain's CDR3 is CASSPPGLAPHEQYF. In nucleotides, the CDR3 is TGTGCCAGCTCACCACCAGGCCTAGCTCCCCACGAGCAGTACTTC.

The V gene is TRBV19, the J gene TRBJ1-2; D not resolved. CDR3 length: 13 amino acids. Trimming pared 5 bases from V and 8 bases from J, leaving 15 bases between. Germline assignment: CDR1 LNHDA and CDR2 SQIVND (reference sequence). CDR3 nucleotides: TGTGCCAGTAGTTGGGCCCCCAGAGGGGGCTACACCTTC. It yields the protein CASSWAPRGGYTF.

The chain recombines TRBV28 with TRBJ2-5; 8 bases are a match to TRBD2. The V gene's germline CDR1 is MDHEN and CDR2 SYDVKM. V shed 6 bases, J shed 3 bases, and the junction held 3 bases outside the gene matches. This CDR3 spans 13 amino acids. CDR3 in DNA: TGTGCCAGCAGAGATAGCGGGAAAGAGACCCAGTACTTC. It translates to CASRDSGKETQYF.

The chain carries TRBV5-1 and TRBJ1-1; TRBD1 is a possible D gene (5 bases). The CDR3 contains 16 residues. V lost 5 bases and J 0 bases, leaving 17 bases between the germline ends. Looked up from germline, CDR1 is SGHRS and CDR2 is YFSETQ. As DNA, the CDR3 is TGCGCCAGCAGGGTTTCCCAGGGCTCCTTGAACACTGAAGCTTTCTTT. Translated, it gives CASRVSQGSLNTEAFF.

The rearrangement links TRBV29-1 to TRBJ2-5; 8 positions agree with TRBD2. CDR3 size: 14 residues. Germline V gene data show CDR1 as SQVTM and CDR2 as ANQGSEA. J lost 3 bases, V lost 6 bases, and 9 bases had no gene match. The CDR3 region has the DNA TGCAGCGTAGGGGGAGCGGGAGTTGAAGAGACCCAGTACTTC. Protein product: CSVGGAGVEETQYF.

V and J are TRBV28 and TRBJ1-1; D ambiguous. Germline CDR1 and CDR2: MDHEN and SYDVKM. Trimming cost V 6 bases and J 2 bases, with 16 bases left between them. This CDR3 comprises 15 residues. The CDR3 nucleotides read TGTGCCAGCAGCCCACTACTAATTGGAAACACTGAAGCTTTCTTT. This encodes CASSPLLIGNTEAFF.

CDR3 residues: CASSSVGTGTGTDTQYF. CDR3 coding DNA: TGCGCCAGCAGCTCTGTTGGGACCGGGACTGGCACAGATACGCAGTATTTT. This chain joins TRBV5-1 and TRBJ2-3, with D perhaps matching TRBD2 (6 bases). Germline V lookup: CDR1 SGHRS, CDR2 YFSETQ. The CDR3 runs to 17 residues. V was shortened by 3 bases and J by 1 base, with 18 bases between the two germline ends.

The CDR3 region is CASSLGGGRGNTIYF. The CDR3 nucleotides read TGTGCCAGCAGCTTGGGAGGGGGAAGAGGAAACACCATATATTTT. This chain links TRBV5-8 with TRBJ1-3; D possibly corresponds to TRBD1 (6 bases). CDR1 is SGHTS, CDR2 YDEGEE, per germline. Trimming stripped 0 bases from V and 4 bases from J, with 11 bases between. CDR3 length: 15 residues.

The V call is TRBV19, the J call TRBJ1-4; D might be TRBD1 (5 bases). Per the germline V gene, CDR1 is LNHDA and CDR2 is SQIVND (reference sequence). The CDR3 is made up of 13 amino acids. V was pared by 7 bases and J by 7 bases, with 13 bases between. CDR3 protein: CASNRGLSEKLFF. CDR3 DNA sequence: TGTGCCAGTAATCGGGGGTTGAGTGAAAAACTGTTTTTT. Complete variable domain (other parts from reference TRBV19 and TRBJ1-4): DGGITQSPKYLFRKEGQNVTLSCEQNLNHDAMYWYRQDPGQGLRLIYYSQIVNDFQKGDIAEGYSVSREKKESFPLTVTSAQKNPTAFYLCASNRGLSEKLFFGSGTQLSVL.

CDR3 protein: CASSQRRTGGTYEQYF. The CDR3 coding sequence is TGTGCCAGCAGCCAGAGAAGGACAGGGGGAACCTACGAGCAGTACTTC. This chain connects TRBV7-8 to TRBJ2-7, with 10 bases matching TRBD1. Trimming at V came to 5 bases and at J to 2 bases, leaving 9 bases not matched to a gene. The CDR3 runs to 16 residues. The germline V gene has CDR1 SGHVS and CDR2 FQNEAQ.

This sequence joins TRBV15 and TRBJ2-5, with 7 bases aligning to TRBD2. Germline lookup yields CDR1 LNHNV and CDR2 YYDKDF (reference sequence). J gave up 5 bases and V 0 bases, and 6 bases lay outside the gene matches. The CDR3 extends over 15 amino acids. CDR3 protein: CATSRDEGEGETQYF. The CDR3 DNA is TGTGCCACCAGCAGAGATGAAGGGGAGGGTGAGACCCAGTACTTC.

The chain links TRBV2 to TRBJ2-3; D perhaps matches TRBD1 (5 bases). The CDR3 runs 12 residues. V lost 6 bases and J lost 7, with 11 bases in between. Germline CDR1 SNHLY, CDR2 FYNNEI. CDR3 sequence reads: CASSAQANTQYF. CDR3 sequence (DNA): TGTGCCAGCAGCGCACAGGCAAATACGCAGTATTTT.

The J gene is TRBJ1-1, the V gene TRBV6-4; TRBD1 is a possible D gene (5 bases). The CDR3 extends over 13 amino acids. Germline values: CDR1 MRHNA, CDR2 SNTAGT. The ends were cut back, 5 bases at V and 5 bases at J, with 12 bases in the middle. The CDR3 DNA follows: TGTGCCAGCAGTAGGAGGGAGGGGACTGAAGCTTTCTTT. This translates into CASSRREGTEAFF.

V is TRBV7-3 and J is TRBJ2-3; D perhaps matches TRBD2 (5 bases). This CDR3 comprises 16 residues. The V gene lost 0 bases and the J gene lost 2 bases, with 12 bases spanning the gap. CDR1 SGHTA and CDR2 FQGTGA come from the germline V gene. CDR3 coding DNA: TGTGCCAGCAGCTTAACAGGCGGGCCCCACACAGATACGCAGTATTTT. This encodes CASSLTGGPHTDTQYF.

V usage is TRBV30 and J usage is TRBJ2-7; possibly TRBD2 for D (6 bases). CDR3 size: 14 residues. Germline lookup yields CDR1 GTSNPN and CDR2 SVGIG (reference sequence). Trimming pared 3 bases from V and 1 base from J, leaving 13 bases between. The chain's CDR3 is CAWSRGDWSYEQYF. The CDR3 DNA sequence: TGTGCCTGGAGCCGTGGGGACTGGTCCTACGAGCAGTACTTC.

The chain recombines TRBV28 with TRBJ1-5; possible D gene TRBD1, 5 bases. Per the germline V gene, CDR1 is MDHEN and CDR2 is SYDVKM. The V end lost 6 bases, the J end lost 6 bases, and 12 bases lay between the germline ends. The CDR3 extends over 13 amino acids. The CDR3 region is CASSRGGGQPQHF. The CDR3, as DNA: TGTGCCAGCAGCCGAGGCGGGGGTCAGCCCCAGCATTTT.

The V gene is TRBV18, the J gene TRBJ2-7, with D tentatively TRBD1 (6 bases). The CDR3 runs 15 residues. V was clipped by 1 base and J by 7 bases, with 17 bases between them. Germline assignment: CDR1 KGHSH and CDR2 LQKENI. CDR3 amino acids: CASSPRQVLAGEQYF. In DNA, the CDR3 is TGTGCCAGCTCACCACGACAGGTACTCGCTGGGGAGCAGTACTTC.

J is TRBJ1-5 and V is TRBV18; D may be TRBD1 (6 bases). V gave up 3 bases and J gave up 5 bases, with 8 bases separating them. The CDR3 consists of 13 residues. Germline CDR1 reads KGHSH; CDR2 reads LQKENI. This CDR3 reads CASSPKGDQPQHF. DNA of the CDR3: TGTGCCAGCTCACCCAAGGGGGATCAGCCCCAGCATTTT.

The V call is TRBV10-3, the J call TRBJ1-1; 7 bases fit TRBD1. The CDR3 is 14 amino acids. V was pared by 2 bases and J by 3 bases, with 3 bases of the junction left unmatched. Germline CDR1 and CDR2: ENHRY and SYGVKD. CDR3 sequence: CAISESRGDTEAFF. The CDR3 DNA reads TGTGCCATCAGTGAGAGCAGGGGGGACACTGAAGCTTTCTTT.

V usage is TRBV10-3 and J usage is TRBJ2-3, with D possibly TRBD2 on 6 matching bases. V was shortened by 4 bases and J by 2 bases, with 25 bases between the two germline ends. Per germline, CDR1 ENHRY and CDR2 SYGVKD. The CDR3 loop spans 19 amino acids. The CDR3 bases are TGTGCCATCAGTGCCCCGTCAGTATACGGCGGGGAAAACACAGATACGCAGTATTTT. Its translation: CAISAPSVYGGENTDTQYF.

This rearrangement joins TRBV6-1 to TRBJ2-5; 10 bases are a match to TRBD1. The J call is in doubt because the DNA end fits TRBJ2-7 better. This CDR3 is 14 amino acids long. Germline CDR1 MNHNS, CDR2 SASEGT. DNA of the CDR3: TGTGCCAGCATCAGGGACAGGGGTCCCTACGAGCAGTACTTC. As protein: CASIRDRGPYEQYF.